One and the same sample provided the 23 T cell receptor beta chains below, sequenced in a study of OX40 agonist ivuxolimab in advanced cancers. Repertoires were generated with immunoSEQ multiplex PCR, while TCRdb's copy carries only in-frame clones and drops some. The sample includes approximately 31,000 clones, approximately 80% of them seen just once. The sample here was CD4+ or CD8+ T cells sorted from blood, taken in a trial of the OX40 agonist ivuxolimab. The origin of the receptors is an adult with an advanced solid tumor such as melanoma, head and neck, liver or kidney cancer.

J is TRBJ1-5 and V is TRBV7-9; maybe TRBD1 (5 bases). The CDR3 covers 13 residues. Germline V gene sequence: CDR1 SEHNR, CDR2 FQNEAQ (reference sequence). V dropped 5 bases and J dropped 8 bases, with 13 bases sitting between them. The CDR3: CASSRGGNEPQHF. The CDR3 coding sequence is TGTGCCAGCAGCCGGGGCGGTAACGAGCCCCAGCATTTT.

The CDR3 nucleotides read TGTGCCAGCAGGACAGGGGCTGGGGCCAACGTCCTGACTTTC. Protein product: CASRTGAGANVLTF. This rearrangement joins TRBV2 to TRBJ2-6; TRBD1 matches at 8 bases. The CDR3 has 14 amino acids. Losses at the gene ends were 6 bases for V and 2 bases for J; bases not matched to a gene: 0. CDR1 is SNHLY, CDR2 FYNNEI, per germline.

The chain is built from TRBV2 and TRBJ1-5, with D possibly being TRBD1 (6 bases). Germline CDR1 and CDR2: SNHLY and FYNNEI. The CDR3 is made up of 15 amino acids. Trimming stripped 5 bases from V and 0 bases from J, with 11 bases between. CDR3 protein: CASSRGQYSNQPQHF. CDR3 coding DNA: TGTGCCAGCAGTCGGGGGCAGTATAGCAATCAGCCCCAGCATTTT.

The V call is TRBV15, the J call TRBJ1-4; D is uncertain. V lost 6 bases to trimming and J lost 0 bases, with 8 bases between them. Per germline, CDR1 LNHNV and CDR2 YYDKDF (reference sequence). This CDR3 spans 14 amino acids. CDR3 sequence reads: CATSETATNEKLFF. DNA for the CDR3: TGTGCCACCAGTGAGACTGCAACTAATGAAAAACTGTTTTTT.

The chain is built from TRBV18 and TRBJ1-1; tentative D call: TRBD1 (6 bases). V lost 2 bases and J 4 bases, leaving 14 bases between the germline ends. Germline V gene lookup returns CDR1 KGHSH and CDR2 LQKENI. CDR3 size: 15 residues. CDR3 coding DNA: TGTGCCAGCTCACCAGTTACAGGGATAAGCACTGAAGCTTTCTTT. Translating it yields CASSPVTGISTEAFF. Looking up the rest from reference TRBV18 and TRBJ1-1 gives the full variable domain: NAGVMQNPRHLVRRRGQEARLRCSPMKGHSHVYWYRQLPEEGLKFMVYLQKENIIDESGMPKERFSAEFPKEGPSILRIQQVVRGDSAAYFCASSPVTGISTEAFFGQGTRLTVV.

The V and J genes are TRBV28 and TRBJ2-5; unclear D gene. This CDR3 has 17 amino acids. The V gene's germline CDR1 is MDHEN and CDR2 SYDVKM. Trimming stripped 5 bases from V and 5 bases from J, with 24 bases between. For the CDR3, the DNA is TGTGCCAGCAGTGACTGCAATCGGATCACCGTCGACGAGACCCAGTACTTC. It is translated as CASSDCNRITVDETQYF.

The gene calls are TRBV7-2 and TRBJ2-7; TRBD2 matches at 8 bases. Germline CDR1 SGHTA, CDR2 FQGNSA. The CDR3 is 13 residues long. Trimming took 4 bases from V and 7 from J; bases not matched to a gene: 6. The CDR3 here is CASSWASGWEQYF. The CDR3 DNA is TGTGCCAGCAGCTGGGCTAGCGGGTGGGAGCAGTACTTC. Full variable domain (missing parts from reference TRBV7-2 and TRBJ2-7): GAGVSQSPSNKVTEKGKDVELRCDPISGHTALYWYRQSLGQGLEFLIYFQGNSAPDKSGLPSDRFSAERTGGSVSTLTIQRTQQEDSAVYLCASSWASGWEQYFGPGTRLTVT.

This clone was detected once. The J gene is TRBJ2-5, the V gene TRBV30; a weak D match, TRBD1 (6 bases). Germline-derived CDR1 and CDR2 are GTSNPN and SVGIG (reference sequence). This CDR3 is built from 13 residues. The V end lost 2 bases, the J end lost 7 bases, and 14 bases lay between the germline ends. The DNA of the CDR3 is TGTGCCTGGAGTAGGACAGCACAGGGGACCCAGTACTTC. Translated, it gives CAWSRTAQGTQYF.

The V gene is TRBV5-1, the J gene TRBJ2-7; tentatively, D is TRBD1 or TRBD2 (5 bases each). Trimming pared 0 bases from V and 5 bases from J, leaving 12 bases between. The CDR3 has 14 amino acids. Germline lookup yields CDR1 SGHRS and CDR2 YFSETQ. The CDR3 coding sequence is TGCGCCAGCAGCTTGGTATCGGGGCTGGACGAGCAGTACTTC. It encodes CASSLVSGLDEQYF.

The V and J genes are TRBV18 and TRBJ2-7; no reliable D call. Germline V CDR1 and CDR2: KGHSH, LQKENI. The CDR3 has 15 amino acids. V was clipped by 3 bases and J by 5 bases, with 17 bases between them. The CDR3 here is CASSPKLTSPHEQYF. Written as DNA, the CDR3 is TGTGCCAGCTCACCCAAATTGACATCTCCCCACGAGCAGTACTTC.

This chain connects TRBV9 to TRBJ1-1; D is unresolved. The CDR3 is made up of 14 amino acids. Trimming took 4 bases from V and 4 from J, leaving 14 bases between them. CDR1 SGDLS and CDR2 YYNGEE come from the germline V gene. The CDR3 sequence is CASSPTSFGTEAFF. CDR3 in DNA: TGTGCCAGCAGCCCTACGAGTTTTGGCACTGAAGCTTTCTTT.

The chain combines TRBV7-2 with TRBJ2-1; D remains unclear. V was trimmed by 1 base and J by 6 bases, leaving 10 bases between them. From germline, CDR1 is SGHTA and CDR2 FQGNSA. This CDR3 is 14 amino acids long. CDR3 in DNA: TGTGCCAGCAGCTTAGTTCTAAATTCCAATGAGCAGTTCTTC. Amino acids: CASSLVLNSNEQFF.

The chain uses TRBV15 and TRBJ2-7; 10 nucleotides line up with TRBD2. The CDR3 runs to 14 residues. The J segment lost 7 bases and the V segment lost 5 bases, leaving 8 bases of the junction unmatched. In germline, CDR1 is LNHNV, CDR2 YYDKDF (reference sequence). The CDR3 DNA reads TGTGCCACCAGCCCCCAGCGGGGGGGCCGGGAGCAGTACTTC. Translated, it gives CATSPQRGGREQYF.

The V gene is TRBV2, the J gene TRBJ1-4; TRBD1 matches 8 bases. There are 14 residues in the CDR3. The V gene's germline CDR1 is SNHLY and CDR2 FYNNEI. Unmatched junction bases numbered 4, after V lost 3 bases and J lost 7 bases. This chain's CDR3 is CASSDPGGGEKLFF. The DNA of the CDR3 is TGTGCCAGCAGTGACCCAGGGGGCGGTGAAAAACTGTTTTTT.

The gene calls are TRBV19 and TRBJ1-5; 7 bases agree with TRBD1. This CDR3 region has 15 residues. The germline gives CDR1 LNHDA, CDR2 SQIVND (reference sequence). The V segment lost 7 bases and the J segment 7 bases; nucleotides outside the gene matches: 13. The CDR3 spells CASNRGQEYGQPQHF. Here the CDR3 DNA reads TGTGCCAGTAATCGAGGACAGGAATACGGGCAGCCCCAGCATTTT.

V and J are TRBV5-1 and TRBJ2-1; tentative D call: TRBD2 (5 bases). This CDR3 has 14 amino acids. Trimming cost V 3 bases and J 3 bases, with 10 bases left between them. Germline values: CDR1 SGHRS, CDR2 YFSETQ. CDR3 nucleotide sequence: TGCGCCAGCAGCTGGGAAGGGAGCTACAATGAGCAGTTCTTC. Translation: CASSWEGSYNEQFF.

This sequence joins TRBV7-2 and TRBJ2-5, with 13 bases fitting TRBD2. The CDR3 runs to 17 residues. Germline CDR1 reads SGHTA; CDR2 reads FQGNSA. J gave up 7 bases and V 5 bases, and 13 bases lay outside the gene matches. The CDR3 sequence: CASSLGLAGDNFGTQYF. The CDR3 DNA reads TGTGCCAGCAGCCTAGGACTAGCGGGGGATAATTTCGGGACCCAGTACTTC.

This rearrangement joins TRBV7-7 to TRBJ2-2; TRBD1 is a possible D gene (6 bases). The V gene lost 6 bases and the J gene lost 1 base, with 18 bases spanning the gap. Germline CDR1 SSHAT, CDR2 FNYEAQ (reference sequence). CDR3 size: 17 residues. CDR3 amino acids: CASSPGITGMNTGELFF. CDR3 sequence (DNA): TGTGCCAGCAGTCCCGGAATCACAGGGATGAACACCGGGGAGCTGTTTTTT.

This chain connects TRBV6-1 to TRBJ1-1, with D possibly matching TRBD1 (5 bases). This CDR3 is built from 15 residues. Trimming pared 4 bases from V and 1 base from J, leaving 13 bases between. The germline gives CDR1 MNHNS, CDR2 SASEGT. The DNA for the CDR3 is TGTGCCAGCAGTGTGTCAGGGTTTGGGAACACTGAAGCTTTCTTT. Encoded protein: CASSVSGFGNTEAFF.

V usage is TRBV2 and J usage is TRBJ2-1; TRBD2 aligns across 10 bases. Germline assignment: CDR1 SNHLY and CDR2 FYNNEI. After removal of 4 bases from V and 7 bases from J, the junction contained 7 bases not matched to a gene. The CDR3 consists of 15 residues. The CDR3 here is CASSVAGGGRNEQFF. In DNA form, the CDR3 reads TGTGCCAGCAGTGTAGCGGGGGGAGGGAGGAATGAGCAGTTCTTC.

This sequence joins TRBV6-1 and TRBJ2-4; TRBD1 or TRBD2 may be the D gene (5 bases each). With 2 bases removed from V and 0 bases from J, the gap between germline ends came to 8 bases. Germline V gene sequence: CDR1 MNHNS, CDR2 SASEGT. The CDR3 has 15 amino acids. CDR3 DNA: TGTGCCAGCAGTGAATTTGGGACAGCCAAAAACATTCAGTACTTC. Protein sequence: CASSEFGTAKNIQYF.

The chain combines TRBV18 with TRBJ2-6, with 7 bases aligning to TRBD1. The V gene's germline CDR1 is KGHSH and CDR2 LQKENI. With V trimmed by 1 base and J by 0 bases, 3 bases remained unmatched. This CDR3 contains 17 residues. For the CDR3, the DNA is TGTGCCAGCTCACCACGGGACAGCTACTCTGGGGCCAACGTCCTGACTTTC. It codes for CASSPRDSYSGANVLTF.

The genes are TRBV11-2 and TRBJ1-2; a possible D gene is TRBD1 (5 bases). This CDR3 has 14 amino acids. Trimming took 1 base from V and 8 from J, leaving 14 bases between them. Per germline, CDR1 SGHAT and CDR2 FQNNGV. CDR3 sequence: CASSLVRQGRGYTF. DNA of the CDR3: TGTGCCAGCAGCTTAGTCCGGCAGGGTAGGGGCTACACCTTC.